These 32 T cell receptor beta chains came from one sample sequenced in a study. TCRdb processed the 5' RACE reads anew with MiXCR; each CDR3 protein has one entry. The data show about 5,700 distinct CDR3 sequences, under 40% seen once. Sequencing used naive CD4+ T cells sorted from a lymph node. Described subset: naive CD4+ T cells, CD4+CD45RA+CD25-. These receptors came from a female donor with breast cancer.

By proportion, this clonotype is medium-sized. The chain couples TRBV7-3 to TRBJ2-5, with D tentatively TRBD2 (7 bases). Trimming took 6 bases from V and 5 from J, leaving 13 bases between them. Germline V gene data show CDR1 as SGHTA and CDR2 as FQGTGA. This CDR3 contains 13 residues. The CDR3 nucleotides are TGTGCCAGCAGGGGGGGGCCGGGGGAGACCCAGTACTTC. Translation gives CASRGGPGETQYF.

The V gene is TRBV15, the J gene TRBJ2-6; D remains unclear. The CDR3 sequence is 16 residues long. Trimming cost V 0 bases and J 0 bases, with 6 bases left between them. From germline, CDR1 is LNHNV and CDR2 YYDKDF (reference sequence). DNA of the CDR3: TGTGCCACCAGCAGAGACTTCCACTCTGGGGCCAACGTCCTGACTTTC. Its translation: CATSRDFHSGANVLTF.

By share, this clonotype counts as medium-sized (0.01 to 0.1%). The chain has TRBV7-3 and TRBJ2-1; unclear D gene. The ends were cut back, 5 bases at V and 0 bases at J, with 11 bases in the middle. Germline lookup yields CDR1 SGHTA and CDR2 FQGTGA. The CDR3 covers 15 residues. The chain's CDR3 is CASSPEQSSYNEQFF. CDR3 DNA sequence: TGTGCCAGCAGCCCAGAGCAGAGCTCCTACAATGAGCAGTTCTTC. Based on the CDR3 plus reference TRBV7-3 and TRBJ2-1, the full variable domain is GAGVSQTPSNKVTEKGKYVELRCDPISGHTALYWYRQSLGQGPEFLIYFQGTGAADDSGLPNDRFFAVRPEGSVSTLKIQRTERGDSAVYLCASSPEQSSYNEQFFGPGTRLTVL.

The chain uses TRBV6-5 and TRBJ1-2, with TRBD1 matching 10 bases. V shed 1 base, J shed 2 bases, and the junction held 10 bases outside the gene matches. CDR3 length: 18 amino acids. Per the germline V gene, CDR1 is MNHEY and CDR2 is SVGAGI. The CDR3 DNA sequence: TGTGCCAGCAGTTACTTTGGGACAGGGGACGTAGCCAACTATGGCTACACCTTC. Residues: CASSYFGTGDVANYGYTF.

This chain joins TRBV20-1 and TRBJ1-1, with D possibly matching TRBD1 (5 bases). The CDR3 runs 9 residues. Germline loops: CDR1 DFQATT, CDR2 SNEGSKA (reference sequence). Written as DNA, the CDR3 is TGCAGACCGGACGGGGGAGGTTTCTTT. Translation: CRPDGGGFF.

The rearrangement joins TRBV24-1 to TRBJ2-1, with D possibly TRBD1 on 5 matching bases. Germline CDR1 KGHDR, CDR2 SFDVKD. The germline V and J ends were trimmed by 5 bases and 8 bases, with 15 bases remaining between them. The CDR3 is 14 amino acids. DNA for the CDR3: TGTGCCACCAGTGGGTCCTACACCAGGGATGAGCAGTTCTTC. It translates to CATSGSYTRDEQFF.

With regard to this clonotype: A much bigger clone sits one base away, suggesting this may be a read error. The gene calls are TRBV2 and TRBJ2-3, with D perhaps assigned TRBD1 or TRBD2 (5 bases each). Trimming cost V 3 bases and J 5 bases, with 12 bases left between them. Germline V gene lookup returns CDR1 SNHLY and CDR2 FYNNEI. The CDR3 sequence is 14 residues long. CDR3 region: CASSDWGSEDTQYF. CDR3 in DNA: TGTGCCAGCAGTGATTGGGGGAGCGAAGATACGCAGTATTTT.

This clonotype qualifies as medium-sized. The gene calls are TRBV2 and TRBJ2-3, with TRBD2 identical over 7 bases. The trim removed 6 bases at V and 6 bases at J, leaving 21 bases unmatched. The CDR3 is 18 amino acids. Germline V gives CDR1 SNHLY, CDR2 FYNNEI. This CDR3 reads CASSEYGSLANAVDTQYF. The CDR3 DNA reads as TGTGCCAGCAGCGAGTACGGGTCACTAGCGAATGCCGTGGATACGCAGTATTTT.

To note about this clonotype: Compared with germline, one end of the junction differs, possibly owing to a read error. This chain uses TRBV5-1 with TRBJ2-1; D might be TRBD2 (6 bases). The CDR3 has 15 residues. Germline assignment: CDR1 SGHRS and CDR2 YFSETQ. The CDR3 bases are TGCGCCAGCAGCCTTTTGAAGGGAGGTGGCAATGAGCAGCTCTTC. Encoded protein: CASSLLKGGGNEQLF.

The chain employs TRBV3-1 and TRBJ2-5, with no clear D. The CDR3 extends over 13 amino acids. Germline V gives CDR1 LGHDT, CDR2 YNNKEL (reference sequence). V lost 2 bases and J 6 bases, leaving 10 bases between the germline ends. CDR3 region: CASSQRSEQTQYF. CDR3 nucleotide sequence: TGTGCCAGCAGCCAAAGGTCGGAGCAGACCCAGTACTTC.

The gene calls are TRBV4-3 and TRBJ2-7; 8 nucleotides align to TRBD1. The CDR3 is 15 amino acids. The ends lost 3 bases at V and 6 bases at J; junction bases unmatched: 10. Per germline, CDR1 LGHNA and CDR2 YSLEER. This CDR3 reads CASSQSPGQVPEQYF. The CDR3 region has the DNA TGCGCCAGCAGCCAGAGTCCGGGACAGGTACCCGAGCAGTACTTC.

V usage is TRBV29-1 and J usage is TRBJ2-1; D ambiguous. The germline V and J ends were trimmed by 7 bases and 4 bases, with 11 bases remaining between them. This CDR3 has 12 residues. CDR1 is SQVTM and CDR2 is ANQGSEA in the germline V gene. The CDR3 sequence: CSGLTLYNEQFF. DNA for the CDR3: TGCAGCGGTCTGACACTTTACAATGAGCAGTTCTTC.

This clonotype ranks as large (0.1 to 1%). This CDR3 reads CSATTSTATDTQYF. DNA of the CDR3: TGCAGTGCTACGACTAGCACGGCCACAGATACGCAGTATTTT. The V gene is TRBV20-1, the J gene TRBJ2-3; TRBD2 agrees at 7 bases. Germline CDR1 reads DFQATT; CDR2 reads SNEGSKA (reference sequence). This CDR3 has 14 amino acids. Trimming at V came to 4 bases and at J to 2 bases, leaving 6 bases not matched to a gene.

This clonotype is medium-sized in the sample. The genes are TRBV11-3 and TRBJ2-3, with D possibly TRBD2 on 6 matching bases. The length of the CDR3 is 16 residues. Trimming took off 0 bases at V and 2 bases at J, with 12 bases between the two ends. The germline V gene has CDR1 SGHNT and CDR2 YENEEA. The CDR3 nucleotides read TGTGCCAGCAGCTTAGATGGGCGGGAACCCACAGATACGCAGTATTTT. This codes for CASSLDGREPTDTQYF.

This clonotype was detected a few times. Since a much larger clone is just one base distant, this may be a read error. The chain recombines TRBV5-1 with TRBJ1-1; D remains ambiguous. Trimming removed 4 bases at V and 3 bases at J, with 13 bases between. The CDR3 runs 14 residues. Germline assignment: CDR1 SGHRS and CDR2 YFSETQ. The CDR3 nucleotides are TGCGCCAGCAGCAACTCGGAACAGCACACTGAAGCTTTCTTT. Amino acid sequence: CASSNSEQHTEAFF.

The V and J genes are TRBV4-1 and TRBJ1-1; possibly TRBD1 for D (5 bases). The germline V gene encodes CDR1 MGHRA and CDR2 YSYEKL. The CDR3 has 13 residues. Trimming stripped 0 bases from V and 8 bases from J, with 10 bases between. CDR3 coding DNA: TGCGCCAGCAGCCAAGAATTGGGACGGGAAGCTTTCTTT. This translates into CASSQELGREAFF.

The V and J genes are TRBV4-2 and TRBJ1-6, with a possible D match to TRBD1 (5 bases). The V end was cut by 4 bases, the J end by 0 bases, with 13 bases between. The length of the CDR3 is 17 residues. Germline loops: CDR1 LGHNA, CDR2 YNFKEQ. CDR3 in amino acids: CASSPGTQSSYNSPLHF. CDR3 DNA: TGTGCCAGCAGCCCGGGGACCCAGAGCTCCTATAATTCACCCCTCCACTTT.

This clonotype ranks as medium-sized. V and J are TRBV5-1 and TRBJ2-7, with unresolved D. The germline CDR1 and CDR2 sequences are SGHRS and YFSETQ. V lost 4 bases and J lost 3, with 14 bases in between. The CDR3 runs to 14 residues. Written as DNA, the CDR3 is TGCGCCAGCAGCCCGGGCCCATTGGGCTACGAGCAGTACTTC. Amino acid sequence: CASSPGPLGYEQYF.

By sample share, this clonotype is medium-sized (0.01 to 0.1%). This rearrangement joins TRBV7-2 to TRBJ2-5; D might be TRBD1 (6 bases). The CDR3 runs 16 residues. V was cut by 1 base and J by 13 bases, with 25 bases left in between. CDR1 is SGHTA, CDR2 FQGNSA, per germline. In DNA, the CDR3 is TGTGCCAGCAGCTTAGGTGGGGCACGGCAGGGGTCCCTTAGGTACTTC. Encoded protein: CASSLGGARQGSLRYF.

This clonotype came up a few times. The chain is built from TRBV7-9 and TRBJ2-3; TRBD1 agrees at 8 bases. The CDR3 runs to 14 residues. The ends lost 4 bases at V and 4 bases at J; junction bases unmatched: 4. The germline CDR1 and CDR2 sequences are SEHNR and FQNEAQ (reference sequence). The CDR3 sequence: CASSSQTGADTQYF. DNA for the CDR3: TGTGCCAGCAGCTCGCAGACAGGGGCAGATACGCAGTATTTT.

About this clonotype: This may arise from a read error, as a much more abundant clone is one base away. The CDR3 loop is CVSRDDRAFTDTQYF. The DNA for the CDR3 is TGTGTCAGCAGAGATGACAGGGCCTTCACAGATACGCAGTATTTT. The chain recombines TRBV25-1 with TRBJ2-3; 7 nucleotides align to TRBD1. This CDR3 spans 15 amino acids. The germline gives CDR1 MGHDK, CDR2 SYGVNS.

This sequence joins TRBV27 and TRBJ1-6; D not resolved. Deletions cut 8 bases from V and 11 bases from J, with 13 bases between. This CDR3 region has 12 residues. CDR1 is MNHEY, CDR2 SMNVEV, per germline (reference sequence). In DNA form, the CDR3 reads TGTGCCAGCGCAGAATACTATACACCCCTCCACTTT. It codes for CASAEYYTPLHF.

The rearrangement joins TRBV12-3 or TRBV12-4 to TRBJ1-5; D might be TRBD1 (5 bases). This CDR3 has 15 residues. V was shortened by 5 bases and J by 6 bases, with 17 bases between the two germline ends. The CDR3 reads CASSPAQVKSQPQHF. CDR3 in DNA: TGTGCCAGCAGTCCCGCACAGGTGAAATCTCAGCCCCAGCATTTT.

The chain carries TRBV7-2 and TRBJ2-3; D may be TRBD1 or TRBD2 (5 bases each). Between the trimmed V and J ends, which lost 2 bases and 2 bases, there was a span of 11 bases. The CDR3 is 15 residues long. CDR1 and CDR2 (germline): SGHTA, FQGNSA. CDR3 nucleotide sequence: TGTGCCAGCAGCTTACCGGGACCCCTCACAGATACGCAGTATTTT. Its protein product is CASSLPGPLTDTQYF.

The chain joins TRBV12-3 or TRBV12-4 to TRBJ1-6; a possible D gene is TRBD1 (6 bases). This CDR3 is 14 amino acids long. Trimming took off 2 bases at V and 7 bases at J, with 9 bases between the two ends. The CDR3, as DNA: TGTGCCAGCAGTTTACAGGGGACCAATTCACCCCTCCACTTT. Protein product: CASSLQGTNSPLHF.

This clonotype was found a few times. One junction end disagrees with the germline gene, perhaps due to a read error. This rearrangement joins TRBV9 to TRBJ2-7; D remains unclear. Germline CDR1 SGDLS, CDR2 YYNGEE. The CDR3 length is 13 residues. CDR3 coding DNA: TGTGCCAGCAGCGTAGCTCATTCCGGCGTGCAGGTCTTC. Its protein is CASSVAHSGVQVF.

For the CDR3, the DNA is TGTGCCACCAGCAGAGATCGGCCGGATCGGTATGGCTACACCTTC. Its translation is CATSRDRPDRYGYTF. V and J are TRBV15 and TRBJ1-2; D is unresolved. Germline V gene data show CDR1 as LNHNV and CDR2 as YYDKDF (reference sequence). The germline V and J ends were trimmed by 0 bases and 5 bases, with 13 bases remaining between them. There are 15 residues in the CDR3.

There are a few counts of this clonotype. V is TRBV3-1 and J is TRBJ2-7; D is ambiguous. The germline V and J ends were trimmed by 3 bases and 6 bases, with 12 bases remaining between them. Germline CDR1 reads LGHDT; CDR2 reads YNNKEL (reference sequence). The CDR3 contains 13 residues. CDR3 sequence (DNA): TGTGCCAGCAGCCAGAGCGACAAAGGCGAGCAGTACTTC. Translated: CASSQSDKGEQYF.

Within the sample, this clonotype is medium-sized. As DNA, the CDR3 is TGCGCCAGCAGCCAAGAGGGTCTAAGGGCGACAGGGAAGAACACCGGGGAGCTGTTTTTT. Translating gives CASSQEGLRATGKNTGELFF. The V call is TRBV4-1, the J call TRBJ2-2; TRBD1 matches at 7 bases. This CDR3 comprises 20 residues. CDR1 is MGHRA and CDR2 is YSYEKL in the germline V gene. Trimming took 0 bases from V and 1 from J; bases not matched to a gene: 14.

This clonotype is deemed medium-sized. The chain joins TRBV7-8 to TRBJ2-7; D is ambiguous. The CDR3 runs 14 residues. The V gene lost 3 bases and the J gene lost 6 bases, with 15 bases spanning the gap. Germline V CDR1 and CDR2: SGHVS, FQNEAQ. DNA of the CDR3: TGTGCCAGCAGCTTGCTCGTGCGAGCCGCCGAGCAGTACTTC. Its protein is CASSLLVRAAEQYF. Combining the CDR3 with reference TRBV7-8 and TRBJ2-7 gives the whole variable domain GAGVSQSPRYKVAKRGQDVALRCDPISGHVSLFWYQQALGQGPEFLTYFQNEAQLDKSGLPSDRFFAERPEGSVSTLKIQRTQQEDSAVYLCASSLLVRAAEQYFGPGTRLTVT.

This clonotype turned up a few times. This CDR3 reads CASSGRGGSQETQYF. CDR3 coding DNA: TGTGCCAGCAGCGGTCGCGGGGGCTCCCAAGAGACCCAGTACTTC. This sequence joins TRBV9 and TRBJ2-5, with D tentatively TRBD2 (7 bases). The CDR3 runs to 15 residues. The ends were cut back, 3 bases at V and 1 base at J, with 13 bases in the middle. Germline V lookup: CDR1 SGDLS, CDR2 YYNGEE.

Turning to this clonotype: The junction departs from germline at one end; a sequencing error may be responsible. The V call is TRBV12-3 or TRBV12-4, the J call TRBJ1-4; D perhaps matches TRBD1 (6 bases). The CDR3 loop spans 14 amino acids. CDR3 residues: CASAAGGVGEKLLF. The CDR3 region has the DNA TGTGCCAGCGCCGCCGGGGGCGTAGGTGAAAAACTGCTTTTT.